This TCR beta chain was sequenced for a study of blood T cell repertoires in COVID-19. Some clones are missing from TCRdb's copy, which holds only in-frame ones; the method was immunoSEQ multiplex PCR. This repertoire shows about 110,000 clones, less than 80% found once; its top ten account for under 25%. Germline CDR1 is LNHDA and CDR2 is SQIVND (reference sequence). V lost 5 bases and J lost 4, with 14 bases in between. The CDR3 runs 15 residues. The sequenced sample consisted of peripheral blood. The receptor was derived from a man in his 70s with active or convalescent COVID-19. The chain links TRBV19 to TRBJ1-4; D perhaps matches TRBD1 (6 bases). CDR3 in amino acids: CASSLSDSRNEKLFF. For the CDR3, the DNA is TGTGCCAGTAGTTTGTCGGACAGTCGTAATGAAAAACTGTTTTTT.